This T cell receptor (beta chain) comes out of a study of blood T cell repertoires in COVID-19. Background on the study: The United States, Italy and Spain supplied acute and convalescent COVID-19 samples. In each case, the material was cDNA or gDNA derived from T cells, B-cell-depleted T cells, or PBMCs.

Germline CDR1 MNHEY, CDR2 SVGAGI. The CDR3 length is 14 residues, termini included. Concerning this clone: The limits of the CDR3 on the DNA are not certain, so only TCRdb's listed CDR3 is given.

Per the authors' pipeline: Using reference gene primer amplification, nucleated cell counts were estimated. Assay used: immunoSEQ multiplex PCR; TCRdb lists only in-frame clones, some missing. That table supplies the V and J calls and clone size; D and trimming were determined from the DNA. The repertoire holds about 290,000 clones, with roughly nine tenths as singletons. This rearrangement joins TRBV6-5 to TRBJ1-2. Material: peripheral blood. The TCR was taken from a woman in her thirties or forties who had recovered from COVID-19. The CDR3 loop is CASSSSGANYGYTF.